The source of this TCR beta chain is a study of control samples from healthy donors and cancer patients. Sequencing used immunoSEQ multiplex PCR; TCRdb keeps in-frame clones, though not all of them. The sample includes about 73,000 clones, nearly 90% of them seen just once. Germline CDR1 is LGHNA and CDR2 is YNFKEQ. Trimming removed 1 base at V and 5 bases at J, with 3 bases between. There are 12 residues in the CDR3. This clonotype was obtained from a man aged 60-69 years with lung cancer. V is TRBV4-2 and J is TRBJ2-1; D is uncertain. Material for sequencing was PBMCs. The CDR3 DNA sequence: TGTGCCAGCAGCCAAGTCGACAATGAGCAGTTCTTC. This encodes CASSQVDNEQFF.